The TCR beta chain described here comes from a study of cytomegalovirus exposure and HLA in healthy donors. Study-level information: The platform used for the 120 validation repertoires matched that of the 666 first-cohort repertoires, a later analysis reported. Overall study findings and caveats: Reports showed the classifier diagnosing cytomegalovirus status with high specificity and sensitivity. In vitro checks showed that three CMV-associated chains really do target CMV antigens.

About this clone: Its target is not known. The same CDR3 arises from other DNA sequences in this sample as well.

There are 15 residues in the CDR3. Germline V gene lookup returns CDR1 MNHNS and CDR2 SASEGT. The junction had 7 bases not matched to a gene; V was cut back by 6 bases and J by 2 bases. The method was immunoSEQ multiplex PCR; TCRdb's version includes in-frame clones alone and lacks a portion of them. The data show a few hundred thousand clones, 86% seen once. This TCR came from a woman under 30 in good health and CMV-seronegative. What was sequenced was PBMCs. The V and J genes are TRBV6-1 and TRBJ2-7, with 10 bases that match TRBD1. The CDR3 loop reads CASREGQGKTYEQYF. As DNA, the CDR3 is TGTGCCAGCAGAGAGGGACAGGGGAAAACCTACGAGCAGTACTTC.